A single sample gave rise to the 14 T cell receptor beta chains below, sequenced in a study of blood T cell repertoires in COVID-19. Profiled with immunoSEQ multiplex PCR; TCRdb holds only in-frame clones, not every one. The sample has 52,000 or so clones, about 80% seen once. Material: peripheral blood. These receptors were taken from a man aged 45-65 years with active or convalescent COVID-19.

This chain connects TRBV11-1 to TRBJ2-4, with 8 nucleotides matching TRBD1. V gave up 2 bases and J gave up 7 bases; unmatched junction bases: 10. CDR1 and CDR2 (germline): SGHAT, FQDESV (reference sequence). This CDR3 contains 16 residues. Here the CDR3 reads CASSLRDRLVRNIQYF. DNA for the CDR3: TGTGCCAGCAGCTTACGGGACAGGTTAGTCCGGAACATTCAGTACTTC. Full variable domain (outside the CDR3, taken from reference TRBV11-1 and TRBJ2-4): EAEVAQSPRYKITEKSQAVAFWCDPISGHATLYWYRQILGQGPELLVQFQDESVVDDSQLPKDRFSAERLKGVDSTLKIQPAELGDSAMYLCASSLRDRLVRNIQYFGAGTRLSVL.

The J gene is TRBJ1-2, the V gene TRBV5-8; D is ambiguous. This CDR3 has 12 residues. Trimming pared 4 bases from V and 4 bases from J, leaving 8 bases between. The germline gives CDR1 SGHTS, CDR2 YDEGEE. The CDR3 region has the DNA TGTGCCAGCAGCCCGGACTTCTATGGCTACACCTTC. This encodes CASSPDFYGYTF.

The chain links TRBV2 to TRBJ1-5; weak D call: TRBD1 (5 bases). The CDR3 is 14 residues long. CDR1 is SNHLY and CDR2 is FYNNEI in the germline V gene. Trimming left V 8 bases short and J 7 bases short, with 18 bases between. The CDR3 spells CASRLEGLNQPQHF. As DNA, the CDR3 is TGTGCCAGCCGTTTGGAGGGGCTCAACCAGCCCCAGCATTTT.

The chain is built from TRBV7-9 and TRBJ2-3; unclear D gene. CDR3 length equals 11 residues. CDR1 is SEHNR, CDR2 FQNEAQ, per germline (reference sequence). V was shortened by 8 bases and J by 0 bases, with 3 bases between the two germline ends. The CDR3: CASHSTDTQYF. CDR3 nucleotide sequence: TGTGCCAGCCATAGCACAGATACGCAGTATTTT.

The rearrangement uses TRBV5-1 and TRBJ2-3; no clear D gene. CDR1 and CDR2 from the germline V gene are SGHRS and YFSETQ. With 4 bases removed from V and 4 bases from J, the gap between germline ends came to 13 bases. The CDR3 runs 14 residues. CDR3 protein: CASSPQTSPDTQYF. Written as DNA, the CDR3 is TGCGCCAGCAGCCCCCAGACAAGCCCAGATACGCAGTATTTT.

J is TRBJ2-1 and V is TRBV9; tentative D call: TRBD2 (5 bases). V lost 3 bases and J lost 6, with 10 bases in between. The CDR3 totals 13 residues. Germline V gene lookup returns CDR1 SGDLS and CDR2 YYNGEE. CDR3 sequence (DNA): TGTGCCAGCAGCGGGTTGGCGGGCAATGAGCAGTTCTTC. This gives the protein CASSGLAGNEQFF.

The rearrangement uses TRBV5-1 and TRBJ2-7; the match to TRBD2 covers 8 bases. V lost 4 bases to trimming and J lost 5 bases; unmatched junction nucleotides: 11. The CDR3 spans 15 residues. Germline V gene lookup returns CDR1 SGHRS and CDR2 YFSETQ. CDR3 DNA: TGCGCCAGCAGCCCTGTTAGCGGGAAGGTCGACGAGCAGTACTTC. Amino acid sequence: CASSPVSGKVDEQYF.

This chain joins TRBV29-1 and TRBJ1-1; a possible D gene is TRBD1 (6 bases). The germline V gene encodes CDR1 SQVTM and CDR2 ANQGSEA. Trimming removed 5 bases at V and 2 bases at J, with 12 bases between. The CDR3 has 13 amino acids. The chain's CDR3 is CSVRTDSNTEAFF. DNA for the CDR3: TGCAGCGTTCGGACGGACAGCAACACTGAAGCTTTCTTT.

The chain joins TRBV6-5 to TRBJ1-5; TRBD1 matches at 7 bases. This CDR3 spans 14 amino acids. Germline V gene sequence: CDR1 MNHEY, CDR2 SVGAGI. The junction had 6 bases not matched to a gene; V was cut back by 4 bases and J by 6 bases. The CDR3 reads CASSLGRGSQPQHF. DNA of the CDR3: TGTGCCAGCAGTTTAGGCAGGGGGAGTCAGCCCCAGCATTTT.

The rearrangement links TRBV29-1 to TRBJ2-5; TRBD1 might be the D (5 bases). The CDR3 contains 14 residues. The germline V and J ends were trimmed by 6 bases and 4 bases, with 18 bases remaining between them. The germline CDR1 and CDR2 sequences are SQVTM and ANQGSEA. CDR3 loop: CSVILRDRGETQYF. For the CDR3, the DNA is TGCAGCGTCATTCTCAGGGATAGGGGAGAGACCCAGTACTTC.

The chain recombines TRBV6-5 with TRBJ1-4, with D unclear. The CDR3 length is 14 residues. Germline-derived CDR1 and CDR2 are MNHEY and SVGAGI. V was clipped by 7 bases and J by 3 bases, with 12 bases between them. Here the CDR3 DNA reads TGTGCCAGCATCGGTTCGGTAGCTAATGAAAAACTGTTTTTT. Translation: CASIGSVANEKLFF.

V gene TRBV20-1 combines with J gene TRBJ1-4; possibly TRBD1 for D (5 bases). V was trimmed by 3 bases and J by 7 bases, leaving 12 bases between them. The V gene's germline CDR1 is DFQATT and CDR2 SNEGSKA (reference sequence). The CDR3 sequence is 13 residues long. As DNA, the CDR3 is TGCAGTGCTAGTCAGGGCGCAGGTGAAAAACTGTTTTTT. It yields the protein CSASQGAGEKLFF.

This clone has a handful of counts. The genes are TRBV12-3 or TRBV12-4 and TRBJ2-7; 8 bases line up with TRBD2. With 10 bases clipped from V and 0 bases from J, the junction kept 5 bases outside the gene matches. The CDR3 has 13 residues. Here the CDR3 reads CATREGISYEQYF. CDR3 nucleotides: TGTGCCACACGGGAGGGGATCTCCTACGAGCAGTACTTC.

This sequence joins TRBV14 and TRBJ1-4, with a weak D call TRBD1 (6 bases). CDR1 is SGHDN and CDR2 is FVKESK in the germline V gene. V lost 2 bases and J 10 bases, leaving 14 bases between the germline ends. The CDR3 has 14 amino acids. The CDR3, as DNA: TGTGCCAGCAGCCAACGGCAGGGACAAGGAAAACTGTTTTTT. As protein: CASSQRQGQGKLFF.